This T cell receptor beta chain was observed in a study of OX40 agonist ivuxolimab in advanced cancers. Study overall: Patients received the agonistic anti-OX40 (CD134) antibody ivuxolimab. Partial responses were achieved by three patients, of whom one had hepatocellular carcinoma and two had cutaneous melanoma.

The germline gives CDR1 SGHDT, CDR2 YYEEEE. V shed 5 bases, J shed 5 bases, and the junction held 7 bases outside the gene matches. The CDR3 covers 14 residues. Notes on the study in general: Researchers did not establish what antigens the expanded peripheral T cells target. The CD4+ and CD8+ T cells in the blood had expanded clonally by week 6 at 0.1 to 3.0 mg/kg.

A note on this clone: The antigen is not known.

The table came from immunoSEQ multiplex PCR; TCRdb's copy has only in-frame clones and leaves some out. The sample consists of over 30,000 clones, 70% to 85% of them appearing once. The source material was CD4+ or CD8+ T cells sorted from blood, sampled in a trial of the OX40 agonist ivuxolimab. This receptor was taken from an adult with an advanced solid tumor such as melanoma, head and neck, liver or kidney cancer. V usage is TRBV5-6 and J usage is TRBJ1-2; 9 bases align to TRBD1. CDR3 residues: CASSLGTGTYGYTF. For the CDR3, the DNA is TGTGCCAGCAGTCTTGGGACAGGGACGTATGGCTACACCTTC.